This is a list of T cell receptor beta chains from one sample in a study of blood T cell repertoires in COVID-19. The table came from immunoSEQ multiplex PCR; TCRdb's copy has only in-frame clones and leaves some out. The sample holds 200,000 to 250,000 clones, approximately 84% seen once. The sequenced sample was peripheral blood. The receptors derive from a man between 40 and 49 years old with acute or convalescent COVID-19. Both conserved end residues are part of each CDR3. The D gene is left open where the match is weak. Clone sizes are given selectively: once, few, many, or a class where the clone is expanded.

D	size	J	V	CDR3	DNA
NA	NA	TRBJ2-2	TRBV18	CASSRDSSANTGELFF	TGTGCCAGCTCCCGGGATTCATCCGCGAACACCGGGGAGCTGTTTTTT
NA	NA	TRBJ2-1	TRBV3-1/TRBV3-2	CASSQRGPVDNEQFF	TGTGCCAGCAGCCAAAGGGGCCCTGTTGACAATGAGCAGTTCTTC
NA	NA	TRBJ1-4	TRBV13	CASSPRTQGEKLFF	TGTGCCAGCAGCCCACGGACACAGGGCGAAAAACTGTTTTTT
TRBD2	few	TRBJ2-7	TRBV14	CASSQEGYTSGARYEQYF	TGTGCCAGCAGCCAAGAGGGATACACTAGCGGGGCCCGCTACGAGCAGTACTTC
TRBD1	NA	TRBJ1-5	TRBV30	CAWSPGQGSQPQHF	TGTGCCTGGAGTCCCGGACAGGGCAGCCAGCCCCAGCATTTT
NA	NA	TRBJ1-1	TRBV18	CASSSGPWTAYEAFF	TGTGCCAGCTCATCGGGGCCTTGGACAGCATATGAAGCTTTCTTT
NA	few	TRBJ1-5	TRBV18	CASSLAGTSNQPQHF	TGTGCCAGCTCACTTGCCGGGACAAGCAATCAGCCCCAGCATTTT
NA	NA	TRBJ1-1	TRBV27	CASSLNRETLQTEAFF	TGTGCCAGCAGCCTCAACCGGGAAACTCTCCAAACTGAAGCTTTCTTT
NA	NA	TRBJ1-1	TRBV19	CASSVGHTEAFF	TGTGCCAGTAGTGTAGGGCACACTGAAGCTTTCTTT
TRBD1	NA	TRBJ1-4	TRBV7-9	CASSFAQGGMVKLFF	TGTGCCAGCAGCTTTGCCCAGGGGGGCATGGTAAAACTGTTTTTT